This entry concerns a single TCR beta chain. The sample originates from a study of control samples from healthy donors and cancer patients. Clones were sequenced by immunoSEQ multiplex PCR, and TCRdb holds only the in-frame ones, with some missing. Found here are 70,000 to 80,000 clones, roughly 87% of them singletons; the top ten hold 4%. Germline assignment: CDR1 SGHTA and CDR2 FQGNSA. The CDR3 consists of 13 residues. With 3 bases removed from V and 3 bases from J, the gap between germline ends came to 9 bases. The receptor was derived from a woman in her forties or fifties in good health. Source material: blood. The chain employs TRBV7-2 and TRBJ2-7; D unresolved. CDR3 coding DNA: TGTGCCAGCAGCTTTATGGAGAGCTACGAGCAGTACTTC. It translates to CASSFMESYEQYF. The complete variable domain, with remaining parts taken from reference TRBV7-2 and TRBJ2-7, reads GAGVSQSPSNKVTEKGKDVELRCDPISGHTALYWYRQSLGQGLEFLIYFQGNSAPDKSGLPSDRFSAERTGGSVSTLTIQRTQQEDSAVYLCASSFMESYEQYFGPGTRLTVT.